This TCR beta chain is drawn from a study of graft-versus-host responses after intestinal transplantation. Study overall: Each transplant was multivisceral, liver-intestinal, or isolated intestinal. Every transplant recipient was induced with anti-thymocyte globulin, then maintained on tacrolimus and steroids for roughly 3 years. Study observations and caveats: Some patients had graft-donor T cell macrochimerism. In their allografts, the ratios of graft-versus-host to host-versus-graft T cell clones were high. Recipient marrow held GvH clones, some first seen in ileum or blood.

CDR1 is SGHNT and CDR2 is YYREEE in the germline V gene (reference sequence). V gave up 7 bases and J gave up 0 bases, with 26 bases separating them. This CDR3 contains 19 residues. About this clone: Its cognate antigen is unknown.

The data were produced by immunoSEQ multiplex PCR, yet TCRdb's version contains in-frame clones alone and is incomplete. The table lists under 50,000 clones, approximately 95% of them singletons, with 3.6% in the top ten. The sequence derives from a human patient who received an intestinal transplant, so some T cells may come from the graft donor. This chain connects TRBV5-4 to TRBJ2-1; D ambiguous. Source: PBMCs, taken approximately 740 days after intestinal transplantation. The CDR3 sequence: CASDNYRQPLESSYNEQFF. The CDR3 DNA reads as TGTGCCAGCGACAATTATCGACAACCCTTGGAGAGCTCCTACAATGAGCAGTTCTTC.